This entry concerns a single T cell receptor (beta chain). Its antigen remains unidentified. No qualities accompany the bases; no much larger clone lies one base away. To sequence the TCRbeta CDR3 region, genomic DNA was isolated from the sorted cells. The immunoSEQ Assay was used to sequence the TCRbeta CDR3 regions. Drawn from immuneACCESS, this table holds only the in-frame rearrangements with V and J called that TCRdb kept. Clones are partly lost; checked studies trace under half to an unresolved V gene and leave the rest unexplained. In all, the sample holds 55,000 to 65,000 clones, and roughly 84% of those were seen once. Of the sample, 2.5% to 3.5% is held by the ten largest clones. The data are from a study of OX40 agonist ivuxolimab in advanced cancers. The study in broad terms: Ivuxolimab, which targeted the costimulatory receptor OX40 (CD134), was an agonistic, fully human IgG2 monoclonal antibody. Intravenous ivuxolimab was administered to patients every 2 weeks at six dose levels: 0.01, 0.1, 0.3, 1.5, 3 and 10 mg/kg. Of the approximately 53 patients in dose escalation, 19 had hepatocellular carcinoma, some 15 had melanoma, 9 had renal cell carcinoma and 9 had head and neck cancer. In the dose-escalation cohort, around four fifths of patients were male, and the mean age was 60 years with a range of roughly 23 to 90. Prior anti-PD-1, anti-PD-L1 or anti-CTLA-4 therapy was permitted, and about 40% of dose-escalation patients had received checkpoint inhibitors. Partial responses occurred in three dose-escalation patients, of whom one had hepatocellular carcinoma and two had cutaneous melanoma. Peripheral TCRbeta sequencing aimed to test whether ivuxolimab altered TCR sequence diversity and caused clonal T-cell expansion. The paper covers the monotherapy dose-escalation part of the phase I ivuxolimab trial, which included N ≈ 50 patients.

Paper-wide results and their limitations: In partial responders in the 0.1-3.0 mg/kg groups, normalized peripheral clonal expansion was found to be among the lowest, especially among CD8+ T cells. After ivuxolimab, expanded clones were on average more numerous among CD8+ T cells than among CD4+ T cells. Clonal expansion of both CD4+ and CD8+ blood T cells was observed from baseline to week 6 at doses 0.1 to 3.0 mg/kg. Antigen specificity was not determined for the clonally expanded peripheral T cells. Low levels of normalized T-cell clonal expansion were also seen in some patients who did not respond.

The trial excluded patients who had a history of autoimmune disease or who were on systemic immunosuppression. Peripheral blood for TCR sequencing was collected from all dose cohorts at baseline, on cycle 4 day 1, and on cycle 7 day 1. Samples were obtained from an open-label, multicenter, first-in-human phase I dose-escalation trial of ivuxolimab. Adults with locally advanced or metastatic melanoma, renal cell carcinoma, hepatocellular carcinoma or head and neck squamous cell carcinoma were enrolled in the trial. CD4+ and CD8+ T cells were sorted separately from peripheral blood before TCR sequencing. From the cysteine up to the phenylalanine, the CDR3 has a length of 14 residues. CDR3 DNA is the only sequence kept; it has 42 bases, read in frame from the first base. V lost 1 base and J lost 3 bases; the stretch between them is 10 bases long. CDR1 SGHTA and CDR2 FQGNSA were looked up in the germline V gene.

The specimen comprised CD4+ or CD8+ T cells sorted from blood, sampled in a trial of the OX40 agonist ivuxolimab. This clonotype was sampled from an adult with an advanced solid tumor such as melanoma, head and neck, liver or kidney cancer. The chain uses TRBV7-2 and TRBJ2-7; the D gene is perhaps TRBD1, on 6 matching bases. The CDR3 protein: CASSLVQGNYEQYF. The nucleotide sequence reads TGTGCCAGCAGCTTAGTACAGGGCAACTACGAGCAGTACTTC.